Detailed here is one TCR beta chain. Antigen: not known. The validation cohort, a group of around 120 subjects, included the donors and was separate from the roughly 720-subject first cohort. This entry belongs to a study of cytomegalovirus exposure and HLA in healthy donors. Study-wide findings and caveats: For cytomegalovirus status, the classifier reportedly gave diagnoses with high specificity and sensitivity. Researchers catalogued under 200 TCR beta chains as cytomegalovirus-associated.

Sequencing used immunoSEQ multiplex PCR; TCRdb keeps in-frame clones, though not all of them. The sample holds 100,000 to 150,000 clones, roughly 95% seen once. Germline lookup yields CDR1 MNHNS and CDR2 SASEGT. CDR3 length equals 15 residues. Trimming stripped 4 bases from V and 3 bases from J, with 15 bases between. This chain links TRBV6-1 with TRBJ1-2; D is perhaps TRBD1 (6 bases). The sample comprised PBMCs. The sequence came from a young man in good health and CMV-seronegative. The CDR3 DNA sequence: TGTGCCAGCAGTGCCGCAGGGGAAGGATACTATGGCTACACCTTC. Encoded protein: CASSAAGEGYYGYTF.